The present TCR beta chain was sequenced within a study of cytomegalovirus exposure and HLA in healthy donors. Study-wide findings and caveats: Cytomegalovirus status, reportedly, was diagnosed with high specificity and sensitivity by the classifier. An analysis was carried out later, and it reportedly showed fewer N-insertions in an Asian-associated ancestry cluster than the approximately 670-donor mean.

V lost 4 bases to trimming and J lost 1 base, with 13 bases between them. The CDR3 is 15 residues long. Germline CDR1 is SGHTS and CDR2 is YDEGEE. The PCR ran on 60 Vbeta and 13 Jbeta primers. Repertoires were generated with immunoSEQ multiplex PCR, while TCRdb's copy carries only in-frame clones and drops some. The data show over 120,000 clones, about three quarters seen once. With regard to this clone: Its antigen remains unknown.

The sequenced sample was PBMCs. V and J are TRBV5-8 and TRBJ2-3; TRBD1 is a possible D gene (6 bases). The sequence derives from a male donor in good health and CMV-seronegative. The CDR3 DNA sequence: TGTGCCAGCAGCGCAGGACAGCCCGGCACAGATACGCAGTATTTT. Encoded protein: CASSAGQPGTDTQYF.